This paragraph covers one T cell receptor beta chain sequence. The data were taken from a study of blood T cell repertoires in COVID-19. Method: immunoSEQ multiplex PCR; TCRdb's copy keeps in-frame clones and lacks some. Found here are 90,000 to 140,000 clones, about four fifths of them singletons; the top ten hold 30% to 45%. This receptor was identified in an elderly man with acute or convalescent COVID-19. Source material: peripheral blood.

CDR3 in amino acids: CASSHQTLGLAGGSQETQYF. Written as DNA, the CDR3 is TGTGCCAGCAGCCATCAGACCCTGGGACTAGCGGGAGGTAGTCAAGAGACCCAGTACTTC. This sequence joins TRBV14 and TRBJ2-5, with TRBD2 matching 15 bases. The germline gives CDR1 SGHDN, CDR2 FVKESK. CDR3 length: 20 residues. The J segment lost 2 bases and the V segment lost 3 bases, leaving 13 bases of the junction unmatched.